Given below is one T cell receptor beta chain in context. Its antigen is unknown. Clones were sequenced by immunoSEQ multiplex PCR, and TCRdb holds only the in-frame ones, with some missing. The table includes about 170,000 clones, 93% detected once. This record comes from a study of T cell responses to AZD1222 COVID-19 vaccine. Broader study findings: Spike as a whole was targeted by vaccine-associated CD4 TCRs, dominant at 160-218 and 743-854.

V lost 3 bases and J lost 1, with 12 bases in between. Germline V CDR1 and CDR2: LGHNA, YNFKEQ. CDR3 length equals 15 residues. This TCR was recovered from an adult in good health. The input for sequencing was peripheral blood, taken on day 0 of AZD1222 vaccination. The V call is TRBV4-2, the J call TRBJ1-1, with D perhaps TRBD1 (6 bases). CDR3 sequence (DNA): TGTGCCAGCAGCCACCACGGGACACAGAACACTGAAGCTTTCTTT. Translated, it gives CASSHHGTQNTEAFF.